The 2 T cell receptor beta chains below come from one sample, sequenced in a study of human T cells and chemical hapten exposure. The time point here: healthy volunteer bleed at 2 weeks. Someone pulled total RNA out of unfractionated whole blood. TCRdb itself ran the RACE reads through MiXCR, one entry per CDR3 protein. Of roughly 130,000 distinct CDR3 sequences in the sample, about 8.2% were seen once. Material for sequencing was whole blood. The receptors here all came from a male donor in good health. Some clones in this sample may be carry-over from other donors' samples.

This clonotype was observed many times. The chain has TRBV7-6 and TRBJ1-5; the match to TRBD1 covers 7 bases. The CDR3 totals 17 residues. Germline CDR1 reads SGHVS; CDR2 reads FNYEAQ. The trim removed 1 base at V and 5 bases at J, leaving 11 bases unmatched. CDR3 bases: TGTGCCAGCAGCTTAGTAGGCGAGGGGGCCCAATATCAGCCCCAGCATTTT. Its translation is CASSLVGEGAQYQPQHF. Combining the CDR3 with reference TRBV7-6 and TRBJ1-5 gives the whole variable domain GAGVSQSPRYKVTKRGQDVALRCDPISGHVSLYWYRQALGQGPEFLTYFNYEAQQDKSGLPNDRFSAERPEGSISTLTIQRTEQRDSAMYRCASSLVGEGAQYQPQHFGDGTRLSIL.

The chain links TRBV2 to TRBJ1-4; D is ambiguous. Trimming cost V 0 bases and J 4 bases, with 15 bases left between them. CDR3 length: 17 amino acids. Per the germline V gene, CDR1 is SNHLY and CDR2 is FYNNEI. CDR3 coding DNA: TGTGCCAGCAGTGAAGCCTTCCCCGACCCGGTTAATGAAAAACTGTTTTTT. Amino acid sequence: CASSEAFPDPVNEKLFF.